Presented here are 24 T cell receptor beta chains from one specimen sequenced in a study of cytomegalovirus exposure and HLA in healthy donors. It was with 60 Vbeta and 13 Jbeta primers that the PCR ran. Sequenced by immunoSEQ multiplex PCR; TCRdb stores in-frame clones only, minus some. This table has 120,000 or so clones, roughly 80% appearing once. The source material was PBMCs. These receptors came from a woman aged 40 to 49 in good health and CMV-seropositive.

The chain carries TRBV18 and TRBJ1-6; a possible D gene is TRBD1 (5 bases). The V and J ends lost 4 bases and 9 bases respectively, with 13 bases between them. Germline V gene lookup returns CDR1 KGHSH and CDR2 LQKENI. The CDR3 runs 14 residues. The CDR3 region has the DNA TGTGCCAGCTCACTAGGCAGGGAGGGTTCACCCCTCCACTTT. Residues: CASSLGREGSPLHF.

This chain uses TRBV11-2 with TRBJ2-1; 8 nucleotides agree with TRBD2. CDR3 length equals 14 residues. J lost 8 bases, V lost 4 bases, and 7 bases had no gene match. CDR1 is SGHAT, CDR2 FQNNGV, per germline. The CDR3 DNA reads TGTGCCAGCAGCTGGGTAGCGGGATCGTATGAGCAGTTCTTC. Protein product: CASSWVAGSYEQFF. The full variable domain, completed using reference TRBV11-2 and TRBJ2-1, is EAGVAQSPRYKIIEKRQSVAFWCNPISGHATLYWYQQILGQGPKLLIQFQNNGVVDDSQLPKDRFSAERLKGVDSTLKIQPAKLEDSAVYLCASSWVAGSYEQFFGPGTRLTVL.

This chain uses TRBV19 with TRBJ2-3; no definite D call. V was pared by 5 bases and J by 2 bases, with 14 bases between. Germline values: CDR1 LNHDA, CDR2 SQIVND (reference sequence). The CDR3 runs 15 residues. For the CDR3, the DNA is TGTGCCAGTAGTCCTAACCGAAGACACACAGATACGCAGTATTTT. This gives the protein CASSPNRRHTDTQYF.

This clone was observed a handful of times. The chain has TRBV6-4 and TRBJ2-3, with 9 bases identical to TRBD2. Germline V gene lookup returns CDR1 MRHNA and CDR2 SNTAGT. Losses at the gene ends were 5 bases for V and 2 bases for J; bases not matched to a gene: 5. The CDR3 is 15 residues long. CDR3 loop: CASSLTSGFTDTQYF. The CDR3 nucleotides read TGTGCCAGCAGTCTGACTAGCGGATTCACAGATACGCAGTATTTT.

The rearrangement links TRBV27 to TRBJ1-2, with TRBD1 matching 8 bases. V lost 4 bases, J lost 8 bases, and 18 bases stayed unmatched. The CDR3 covers 17 residues. The V gene's germline CDR1 is MNHEY and CDR2 SMNVEV (reference sequence). The CDR3 nucleotides are TGTGCCAGCAGTTCCCTTAACTTCATCAGGGGGCCATGGGGCTACACCTTC. Residues: CASSSLNFIRGPWGYTF.

V gene TRBV10-3 combines with J gene TRBJ2-1; 15 bases line up with TRBD2. Germline CDR1 and CDR2: ENHRY and SYGVKD. V was pared by 5 bases and J by 10 bases, with 9 bases of the junction left unmatched. This CDR3 region has 16 residues. The CDR3 bases are TGTGCCATCAGTCCCGGACTAGCGGGAGGGTCTTGGGAGCAGTTCTTC. Protein sequence: CAISPGLAGGSWEQFF.

J is TRBJ1-3 and V is TRBV7-8; tentative D call: TRBD1 (6 bases). V lost 5 bases and J 0 bases, leaving 17 bases between the germline ends. Germline loops: CDR1 SGHVS, CDR2 FQNEAQ. The CDR3 totals 17 residues. DNA for the CDR3: TGTGCCAGCAGCCTCAGGGGCAGTTCGGACTCTGGAAACACCATATATTTT. This translates into CASSLRGSSDSGNTIYF. Drawing the rest from reference TRBV7-8 and TRBJ1-3, the complete variable domain is GAGVSQSPRYKVAKRGQDVALRCDPISGHVSLFWYQQALGQGPEFLTYFQNEAQLDKSGLPSDRFFAERPEGSVSTLKIQRTQQEDSAVYLCASSLRGSSDSGNTIYFGEGSWLTVV.

The chain uses TRBV7-9 and TRBJ2-2; 7 nucleotides line up with TRBD1. V gave up 6 bases and J gave up 4 bases; unmatched junction bases: 8. The CDR3 sequence is 15 residues long. Germline CDR1 reads SEHNR; CDR2 reads FQNEAQ (reference sequence). The CDR3 sequence is CASRPTGTSTGELFF. CDR3 coding DNA: TGTGCCAGCAGACCGACAGGGACGAGCACCGGGGAGCTGTTTTTT.

This chain uses TRBV19 with TRBJ1-1; D might be TRBD1 (6 bases). Looked up from germline, CDR1 is LNHDA and CDR2 is SQIVND (reference sequence). The CDR3 has 13 amino acids. V lost 5 bases and J 5 bases, leaving 12 bases between the germline ends. The CDR3 region has the DNA TGTGCCAGTAGTGGGGGCTTGAGGACTGAAGCTTTCTTT. Translation gives CASSGGLRTEAFF. Full variable domain (missing parts from reference TRBV19 and TRBJ1-1): DGGITQSPKYLFRKEGQNVTLSCEQNLNHDAMYWYRQDPGQGLRLIYYSQIVNDFQKGDIAEGYSVSREKKESFPLTVTSAQKNPTAFYLCASSGGLRTEAFFGQGTRLTVV.

A few counts support this clone. The chain joins TRBV6-5 to TRBJ1-3; no definite D call. V was pared by 4 bases and J by 0 bases, with 7 bases between. CDR3 length equals 14 residues. Germline V gene lookup returns CDR1 MNHEY and CDR2 SVGAGI. The CDR3 nucleotides are TGTGCCAGCAGTTCTCCCTCCTCTGGAAACACCATATATTTT. Amino acid sequence: CASSSPSSGNTIYF.

The chain joins TRBV7-3 to TRBJ1-6, with TRBD1 matching over 8 bases. Germline CDR1 reads SGHTA; CDR2 reads FQGTGA. The CDR3 covers 16 residues. Trimming cost V 1 base and J 10 bases; bases outside gene matches: 9. The CDR3 loop reads CASSLSGQGAGSPLHF. The DNA of the CDR3 is TGTGCCAGCAGCTTAAGTGGTCAGGGGGCTGGGTCACCCCTCCACTTT.

This chain uses TRBV11-2 with TRBJ2-7; D is possibly TRBD1 (6 bases). The CDR3 spans 14 residues. The germline V gene encodes CDR1 SGHAT and CDR2 FQNNGV. V gave up 5 bases and J gave up 5 bases, with 16 bases separating them. The CDR3 coding sequence is TGTGCCAGCAGCCTCCTTACAGGGAGCAACGAGCAGTACTTC. It translates to CASSLLTGSNEQYF.

There are a few counts of this clone. Other nucleotide sequences in the sample specify the same CDR3. The chain joins TRBV6-6 to TRBJ1-6, with 8 bases identical to TRBD1. V lost 2 bases, J lost 7 bases, and 1 base stayed unmatched. The CDR3 consists of 14 residues. Germline V gene sequence: CDR1 MNHNY, CDR2 SVGAGI (reference sequence). CDR3 sequence: CASSYGTGNSPLHF. In DNA, the CDR3 is TGTGCCAGCAGTTACGGGACAGGAAATTCACCCCTCCACTTT.

This sequence joins TRBV30 and TRBJ1-3; D is unresolved. The CDR3 spans 14 residues. Germline lookup yields CDR1 GTSNPN and CDR2 SVGIG (reference sequence). V dropped 8 bases and J dropped 0 bases, with 14 bases sitting between them. CDR3 bases: TGTGCCGGAGGTATGGGCTACTCTGGAAACACCATATATTTT. Amino acids: CAGGMGYSGNTIYF.

This clone has only one observation. This chain joins TRBV7-9 and TRBJ1-2; 7 bases fit TRBD1. V trimming: 2 bases; J trimming: 1 base; junction bases outside the gene matches: 10. This CDR3 region has 17 residues. Germline assignment: CDR1 SEHNR and CDR2 FQNEAQ (reference sequence). CDR3 nucleotides: TGTGCCAGCAGCTTAAAATCGAGGGACAGCGATAACTATGGCTACACCTTC. It specifies CASSLKSRDSDNYGYTF. Combining the CDR3 with reference TRBV7-9 and TRBJ1-2 gives the whole variable domain DTGVSQNPRHKITKRGQNVTFRCDPISEHNRLYWYRQTLGQGPEFLTYFQNEAQLEKSRLLSDRFSAERPKGSFSTLEIQRTEQGDSAMYLCASSLKSRDSDNYGYTFGSGTRLTVV.

The chain is built from TRBV7-2 and TRBJ1-6; no clear D. The V end lost 0 bases, the J end lost 10 bases, and 7 bases lay between the germline ends. Per germline, CDR1 SGHTA and CDR2 FQGNSA. The CDR3 runs to 13 residues. CDR3 protein: CASSLAARSPLHF. CDR3 nucleotides: TGTGCCAGCAGCTTAGCGGCACGCTCACCCCTCCACTTT.

This clone was counted between two and nine times. The chain is built from TRBV7-2 and TRBJ1-6, with D perhaps matching TRBD1 (6 bases). The germline V and J ends were trimmed by 5 bases and 9 bases, with 17 bases remaining between them. The CDR3 length is 15 residues. Germline CDR1 reads SGHTA; CDR2 reads FQGNSA. The CDR3 DNA reads as TGTGCCAGCAGCCCAAAGGGACAAGGAAGTTCACCCCTCCACTTT. It is translated as CASSPKGQGSSPLHF. The whole variable domain, remainder taken from reference TRBV7-2 and TRBJ1-6, is GAGVSQSPSNKVTEKGKDVELRCDPISGHTALYWYRQSLGQGLEFLIYFQGNSAPDKSGLPSDRFSAERTGGSVSTLTIQRTQQEDSAVYLCASSPKGQGSSPLHFGNGTRLTVT.

The V and J genes are TRBV4-2 and TRBJ2-7, with D possibly being TRBD1 (5 bases). Germline values: CDR1 LGHNA, CDR2 YNFKEQ. V lost 0 bases to trimming and J lost 7 bases, with 25 bases between them. This CDR3 comprises 18 residues. The CDR3, as DNA: TGTGCCAGCAGCCAAGACCCCCAGGGAAATTTCGGCTTGCGGGAGCAGTACTTC. This encodes CASSQDPQGNFGLREQYF.

V gene TRBV5-4 combines with J gene TRBJ2-5; TRBD2 is a possible D gene (6 bases). Germline V gene sequence: CDR1 SGHNT, CDR2 YYREEE (reference sequence). V was pared by 0 bases and J by 5 bases, with 14 bases between. The CDR3 has 15 amino acids. CDR3 protein: CASSLAGVLRETQYF. As DNA, the CDR3 is TGTGCCAGCAGCTTGGCGGGGGTGCTCCGGGAGACCCAGTACTTC. Full variable domain (outside the CDR3, taken from reference TRBV5-4 and TRBJ2-5): ETGVTQSPTHLIKTRGQQVTLRCSSQSGHNTVSWYQQALGQGPQFIFQYYREEENGRGNFPPRFSGLQFPNYSSELNVNALELDDSALYLCASSLAGVLRETQYFGPGTRLLVL.

The chain employs TRBV2 and TRBJ2-5; possible D gene TRBD2, 5 bases. V was pared by 6 bases and J by 7 bases, with 21 bases between. Germline CDR1 and CDR2: SNHLY and FYNNEI. CDR3 length: 15 residues. CDR3 sequence (DNA): TGTGCCAGCAGCCGCAGTGGAGCCTCGGCGGGGACCCAGTACTTC. Residues: CASSRSGASAGTQYF. Looking up the rest from reference TRBV2 and TRBJ2-5 gives the full variable domain: EPEVTQTPSHQVTQMGQEVILRCVPISNHLYFYWYRQILGQKVEFLVSFYNNEISEKSEIFDDQFSVERPDGSNFTLKIRSTKLEDSAMYFCASSRSGASAGTQYFGPGTRLLVL.

This clone was found once. The chain links TRBV7-6 to TRBJ2-7, with D tentatively TRBD1 (6 bases). This CDR3 is built from 15 residues. V lost 3 bases to trimming and J lost 3 bases, with 15 bases between them. CDR1 is SGHVS and CDR2 is FNYEAQ in the germline V gene. CDR3 amino acids: CASSFGAGVNYEQYF. In DNA, the CDR3 is TGTGCCAGCAGCTTTGGGGCAGGGGTAAACTACGAGCAGTACTTC.

This chain joins TRBV27 and TRBJ2-5; 7 bases match TRBD1. The J call may be incorrect, as the DNA end agrees better with TRBJ2-7. Germline CDR1 reads MNHEY; CDR2 reads SMNVEV (reference sequence). The CDR3 runs to 14 residues. The CDR3 coding sequence is TGTGCCAGCAGTGTCCGGGACAGCACCTACGAGCAGTACTTC. Translated, it gives CASSVRDSTYEQYF.

The rearrangement links TRBV25-1 to TRBJ1-1; D is perhaps TRBD1 (5 bases). Per the germline V gene, CDR1 is MGHDK and CDR2 is SYGVNS. Trimming took off 1 base at V and 4 bases at J, with 13 bases between the two ends. There are 15 residues in the CDR3. The CDR3 sequence is CASSESNRISTEAFF. The CDR3 coding sequence is TGTGCCAGCAGTGAATCTAACAGGATATCCACTGAAGCTTTCTTT.

This sequence joins TRBV6-1 and TRBJ1-4; no clear D gene. CDR3 length: 14 amino acids. V lost 1 base and J lost 7, with 10 bases in between. Per germline, CDR1 MNHNS and CDR2 SASEGT. CDR3 amino acids: CASSEDSESEKLFF. CDR3 in DNA: TGTGCCAGCAGTGAAGATTCTGAGAGTGAAAAACTGTTTTTT.